Listed below are T cell receptor beta chains from one sample, sequenced in a study of blood T cell repertoires in COVID-19. Profiling relied on immunoSEQ multiplex PCR, and the TCRdb table lists in-frame clones only, not all of them. The sample gives about 500,000 clones, around 90% of which show up once; under 0.75% is in the top ten. What was sequenced was PBMCs or T cells enriched from blood (not recorded which). Receptor source: a woman in her late teens or twenties who had recovered from COVID-19. The CDR3 runs from the conserved cysteine through the conserved F or W. The D gene is left open where the match is weak.

j_call v_call d_call cdr3_aa
TRBJ1-2 TRBV5-4 TRBD1 CASSLGTAGGYGYTF
TRBJ1-4 TRBV7-2 TRBD1 CASSATVGTDDGEKLFF
TRBJ2-7 TRBV4-1 - CASSQGQDSYEQYF
TRBJ1-1 TRBV29-1 - CSAHPPGGAFF
TRBJ1-6 TRBV27 - CASRQNNSPLHF
TRBJ1-6 TRBV5-1 - CASSPELFRSPLHF
TRBJ1-6 TRBV27 - CASGLQGPDSPLHF
TRBJ1-4 TRBV18 - CASSPQGGIGKLFF
TRBJ2-6 TRBV11-2 - CASSFAFISSGANVLTF
TRBJ1-2 TRBV2 - CASSASQGYGYTF
TRBJ1-6 TRBV6-5 - CATWRGGVYNSPLHF
TRBJ1-1 TRBV19 - CASNQARNTEAFF
TRBJ2-7 TRBV30 - CAGGNDRSSYEQYF
TRBJ1-5 TRBV19 - CASSGNLRGDKAQHF
TRBJ1-5 TRBV5-4 - CASSLGGVGPQPQHF
TRBJ2-7 TRBV2 TRBD2 CASRERGGLNEQYF
TRBJ2-1 TRBV28 TRBD2 CASSSYPPRSGGKSYNEQFF
TRBJ1-2 TRBV28 - CASGRIGAGYTF
TRBJ1-3 TRBV7-9 TRBD1 CASRAGTAGNTIYF
TRBJ2-3 TRBV7-8 TRBD2 CASSLPAGGGLDTQYF
TRBJ2-3 TRBV5-8 - CASSPGAGIRTDTQYF
TRBJ2-1 TRBV7-8 TRBD2 CASSPDGLAEYNEQFF
TRBJ1-3 TRBV9 - CASSTDRFPGNTIYF
TRBJ1-2 TRBV19 - CASSITGKYGYGYTF
TRBJ2-7 TRBV29-1 TRBD1 CSVTRTGRGSYEQYF
TRBJ2-1 TRBV7-2 - CASSLRGGQFF
TRBJ1-1 TRBV19 - CASSLSGNTEAFF
TRBJ1-6 TRBV3-1/TRBV3-2 - CASSQNTGDSPLHF
TRBJ2-1 TRBV4-2 TRBD2 CASSQGLAASNEQFF
TRBJ1-4 TRBV28 TRBD1 CASSPWTGINEKLFF
TRBJ2-5 TRBV2 - CASSRDNNQETQYF
TRBJ1-2 TRBV5-1 - CASSLDVRSYGYTF
TRBJ1-2 TRBV19 - CASSISTDNYGYTF
TRBJ2-2 TRBV28 - CASSLTANTGELFF
TRBJ1-5 TRBV15 - CATSRDRDWSNQPQHF
TRBJ2-2 TRBV14 TRBD1 CASSQERKGTGRTGELFF
TRBJ2-5 TRBV12-3/TRBV12-4 - CASRTLGETQYF
TRBJ1-4 TRBV5-6 - CASSDIRGTNEKLFF
TRBJ2-6 TRBV30 - CAWSTGAGANVLTF
TRBJ2-2 TRBV18 - CASSPRQEAGELFF
TRBJ2-2 TRBV6-1 - CASSDRVRNTGELFF
TRBJ2-7 TRBV5-1 - CASSSGDEQYF
TRBJ1-2 TRBV28 - CASRLSGVDGYTF
TRBJ2-3 TRBV5-1 TRBD2 CASSPMPSSGDTDTQYF
TRBJ1-1 TRBV19 - CASAGGVGQLTRNTEAFF